This T cell receptor (beta chain) was observed in a study of blood T cell repertoires in COVID-19. For the study at large: Researchers got acute and convalescent COVID-19 samples from the United States, Italy and Spain. In each case, the material was cDNA or gDNA derived from T cells, B-cell-depleted T cells, or PBMCs.

Some clones are missing from TCRdb's copy, which holds only in-frame ones; the method was immunoSEQ multiplex PCR. Here the sample spans 330,000 or so clones, 80% to 95% being singletons. Per the germline V gene, CDR1 is LNHDA and CDR2 is SQIVND (reference sequence). Losses at the gene ends were 6 bases for V and 7 bases for J; bases not matched to a gene: 5. This CDR3 is 14 amino acids long. Researchers sorted participants into cohorts using their self-reported clinical history. Donors in Cohort 3 who had recovered were those with two negative PCRs, healthcare professional clearance, or resolution of their symptoms.

The rearrangement links TRBV19 to TRBJ2-1, with 11 bases fitting TRBD2. This clonotype was sampled from a woman in her twenties or thirties who had recovered from COVID-19. The specimen sequenced was PBMCs or T cells enriched from blood (not recorded which). CDR3 sequence: CASRGLAVPNEQFF. The DNA for the CDR3 is TGTGCCAGTAGGGGACTAGCGGTCCCTAATGAGCAGTTCTTC.